The rows below give T cell receptor beta chains drawn from one sample of a study of T cells in Graves' hyperthyroidism and ophthalmopathy. TCRdb independently ran MiXCR on the multiplex PCR reads; one entry per CDR3 protein. This sample carries some 440,000 distinct CDR3 sequences, roughly 14% of them seen once, and the ten largest clones take around 14%. What was sequenced was blood. The receptors here all came from a young woman with Graves' hyperthyroidism. The CDR3 runs from the conserved cysteine through the conserved F or W. A D gene is named only where the DNA matches it firmly. Size is stated for part of the rows, as once, few or many counts, or as a class when the clone is expanded.

V gene,J gene,D gene,clone size,CDR3 protein,CDR3 DNA
TRBV5-8,TRBJ2-5,TRBD2,NA,CASNGLAGGPFETQYF,TGTGCCAGCAACGGACTAGCGGGAGGGCCCTTTGAGACCCAGTACTTC
TRBV7-2,TRBJ1-2,TRBD1,NA,CASSLGSQGADGYTF,TGTGCCAGCAGCTTAGGGAGTCAGGGGGCGGATGGCTACACCTTC
TRBV5-1,TRBJ2-7,TRBD2,many,CASSVTSGRSYEQYF,TGCGCCAGCAGCGTGACTAGCGGGAGATCCTACGAGCAGTACTTC
TRBV5-1,TRBJ2-5,TRBD2,NA,CASRASGGQETQYF,TGCGCCAGCCGGGCTAGCGGGGGTCAAGAGACCCAGTACTTC
TRBV18,TRBJ2-7,NA,many,CASSPAGLSYEQYF,TGTGCCAGCTCACCAGCAGGGCTCTCCTACGAGCAGTACTTC
TRBV12-3/TRBV12-4,TRBJ2-1,TRBD2,many,CASSSTLTSGHNSYNEQFF,TGTGCCAGCAGTTCAACGTTGACTAGCGGACACAACTCCTACAATGAGCAGTTCTTC
TRBV28,TRBJ2-1,TRBD1,few,CASSLIRTGFNEQFF,TGTGCCAGCAGTTTAATTAGGACAGGGTTCAATGAGCAGTTCTTC
TRBV18,TRBJ2-2,TRBD1,NA,CASSRQGTNTGELFF,TGTGCCAGCTCCCGACAGGGGACGAACACCGGGGAGCTGTTTTTT
TRBV9,TRBJ2-1,NA,NA,CASSARGLDEQFF,TGTGCCAGCAGCGCGAGGGGTTTGGATGAGCAGTTCTTC
TRBV6-1,TRBJ1-5,NA,many,CASSEQGTRNQPQHF,TGTGCCAGCAGTGAGCAAGGCACCCGCAATCAGCCCCAGCATTTT
TRBV20-1,TRBJ1-2,NA,many,CSDSDGNYGYTF,TGCAGTGATTCGGACGGGAACTATGGCTACACCTTC
TRBV3-1,TRBJ1-2,NA,many,CASSPGPSNYGYTF,TGTGCCAGCAGCCCCGGGCCCTCCAACTATGGCTACACCTTC
TRBV20-1,TRBJ1-5,TRBD1,NA,CSAGRGTGDSNQPQHF,TGCAGTGCGGGACGCGGGACAGGGGATAGCAATCAGCCCCAGCATTTT
TRBV12-3/TRBV12-4,TRBJ1-2,TRBD1,many,CASSYRGLAGYTF,TGTGCCAGCAGTTACAGGGGGCTGGCTGGCTACACCTTC
TRBV5-1,TRBJ2-3,NA,few,CATGTHGGGTDTQYF,TGCGCCACGGGTACCCACGGGGGAGGTACAGATACGCAGTATTTT
TRBV2,TRBJ2-6,TRBD2,many,CASRGLAFSGANVLTF,TGTGCCAGCAGGGGACTAGCCTTCTCTGGGGCCAACGTCCTGACTTTC
TRBV20-1,TRBJ1-6,NA,many,CSARGYGMSSYNSPLHF,TGCAGTGCTAGAGGGTACGGGATGAGCTCCTATAATTCACCCCTCCACTTT
TRBV7-3,TRBJ2-1,TRBD2,many,CASSSGVSGRNEQFF,TGTGCCAGCAGCTCCGGGGTTAGCGGGAGAAATGAGCAGTTCTTC
TRBV7-9,TRBJ2-5,NA,many,CASSPVAVMQETQYF,TGTGCCAGCAGCCCTGTAGCGGTGATGCAAGAGACCCAGTACTTC
TRBV5-6,TRBJ2-7,NA,many,CASSHGSTYEQYF,TGTGCCAGCAGCCACGGGTCGACCTACGAGCAGTACTTC
TRBV2,TRBJ1-5,NA,many,CASSDRASNQPQHF,TGTGCCAGCAGTGACAGGGCTAGCAATCAGCCCCAGCATTTT
TRBV20-1,TRBJ2-3,NA,many,CSGILGGSTDTQYF,TGCAGTGGAATTCTCGGCGGTAGCACAGATACGCAGTATTTT
TRBV5-1,TRBJ2-7,NA,many,CASSLEFTDAWSSYEQYF,TGCGCCAGCAGCTTAGAGTTCACGGACGCCTGGAGCTCCTACGAGCAGTACTTC
TRBV7-2,TRBJ2-1,TRBD1,many,CASSIDRGRDEQFF,TGTGCCAGCAGCATCGACAGGGGGCGCGATGAGCAGTTCTTC
TRBV15,TRBJ1-1,TRBD1,many,CATSRGTGGYTEAFF,TGTGCCACCAGCAGAGGAACAGGGGGCTACACTGAAGCTTTCTTT
TRBV5-1,TRBJ2-7,TRBD1,NA,CASSLWVGQGEYEQYF,TGCGCCAGCAGCTTGTGGGTAGGACAGGGGGAATACGAGCAGTACTTC
TRBV27,TRBJ1-6,NA,many,CASSFFTGQNSPLHF,TGTGCCAGCAGTTTCTTTACAGGGCAAAATTCACCCCTCCACTTT
TRBV28,TRBJ2-7,NA,few,CASSDPGGRGPRDEQYF,TGTGCCAGCAGTGACCCCGGGGGCAGGGGCCCCCGGGACGAGCAGTACTTC
TRBV5-5,TRBJ2-2,TRBD1,many,CASSGRTGGIGPAGELFF,TGTGCCAGCAGCGGAAGGACAGGGGGCATTGGCCCGGCCGGGGAGCTGTTTTTT
TRBV7-9,TRBJ1-2,NA,NA,CASSLESGGRGYTF,TGTGCCAGCAGCTTAGAGTCGGGGGGCCGGGGCTACACCTTC
TRBV6-1,TRBJ2-7,NA,many,CASSRDGSYEQYF,TGTGCCAGCAGTCGGGACGGCTCCTACGAGCAGTACTTC
TRBV5-1,TRBJ1-5,TRBD1,NA,CASSIEPTGSNQPQHF,TGCGCCAGCAGCATCGAGCCGACAGGGTCCAATCAGCCCCAGCATTTT
TRBV28,TRBJ1-5,NA,many,CASVQWGARGQPQHF,TGTGCCAGCGTACAATGGGGGGCGCGCGGTCAGCCCCAGCATTTT
TRBV13,TRBJ2-3,NA,many,CASSLRVALTDTQYF,TGTGCCAGCAGCTTACGGGTAGCGCTCACAGATACGCAGTATTTT
TRBV20-1,TRBJ2-3,TRBD2,NA,CSAPTQKSGRGDTQYF,TGCAGTGCTCCAACCCAGAAAAGCGGGAGAGGAGATACGCAGTATTTT
TRBV18,TRBJ1-1,TRBD1,many,CASSSTEGQVNTEAFF,TGTGCCAGCTCATCCACGGAGGGACAGGTGAACACTGAAGCTTTCTTT
TRBV7-2,TRBJ2-3,NA,NA,CASSAQGSDTQYF,TGTGCCAGCAGCGCGCAGGGGTCAGATACGCAGTATTTT
TRBV7-3,TRBJ2-3,NA,few,CASSPLGGAGTDTQYF,TGTGCCAGCAGCCCCCTTGGGGGCGCGGGGACAGATACGCAGTATTTT
TRBV14,TRBJ2-2,NA,many,CASSQGFLEQTNTGELFF,TGTGCCAGCAGCCAAGGGTTTCTGGAACAGACTAACACCGGGGAGCTGTTTTTT
TRBV11-2,TRBJ1-6,NA,many,CASSLALGGGNSPLHF,TGTGCCAGCAGCTTAGCCCTGGGGGGCGGTAATTCACCCCTCCACTTT
TRBV6-1,TRBJ1-5,NA,few,CASSLTLHQPQHF,TGTGCCAGCAGTTTGACACTTCATCAGCCCCAGCATTTT
TRBV27,TRBJ2-7,TRBD2,many,CASSFGGNSYEQYF,TGTGCCAGCAGTTTCGGGGGGAACTCCTACGAGCAGTACTTC
TRBV5-1,TRBJ2-3,NA,many,CASSLVAQSTDTQYF,TGCGCCAGCAGCTTGGTGGCCCAAAGCACAGATACGCAGTATTTT
TRBV6-1,TRBJ2-3,NA,many,CASSVPTDTQYF,TGTGCCAGCAGTGTCCCCACAGATACGCAGTATTTT
TRBV7-9,TRBJ1-4,TRBD1,NA,CASSPRTGGLNEKLFF,TGTGCCAGCAGCCCTCGGACAGGGGGCCTGAATGAAAAACTGTTTTTT
TRBV7-2,TRBJ1-5,NA,NA,CASSLEDRQPQHF,TGTGCCAGCAGCTTAGAGGACAGACAGCCCCAGCATTTT
TRBV12-3/TRBV12-4,TRBJ2-3,TRBD1,many,CASSFPGQGLTDTQYF,TGTGCCAGCAGTTTTCCGGGACAGGGACTCACAGATACGCAGTATTTT
TRBV10-3,TRBJ1-3,NA,NA,CAISADSGNTIYF,TGTGCCATCAGTGCCGACTCTGGAAACACCATATATTTT
TRBV3-1,TRBJ2-5,NA,many,CASSQGLPSGGTQYF,TGTGCCAGCAGCCAGGGGCTACCCTCCGGAGGGACCCAGTACTTC
TRBV20-1,TRBJ1-1,TRBD1,many,CSATQGAGGMNTEAFF,TGCAGTGCTACACAGGGGGCTGGGGGAATGAACACTGAAGCTTTCTTT